This entry describes one TCR beta chain. In the study's own analysis: Estimation of nucleated cell counts relied on the amplification of reference gene primers. Sequencing used immunoSEQ multiplex PCR; TCRdb keeps in-frame clones, though not all of them. The D gene and trimming were derived from the DNA, and the V and J assignments and clone size from that table. The sample includes roughly 150,000 clones, more than 75% seen only once; the top ten take about 2.1%. The data stem from a study of blood T cell repertoires in COVID-19. At the level of the study: Samples taken during acute and convalescent COVID-19 were collected in the United States, Italy and Spain.

CDR1 is SNHLY, CDR2 FYNNEI, per germline. The CDR3 covers 15 residues. V was clipped by 4 bases and J by 5 bases; unmatched bases: 7. The source is a man aged 50-59 years who had recovered from COVID-19. This chain uses TRBV2 with TRBJ1-5, with TRBD1 matching 8 bases. Sequences were obtained from peripheral blood. CDR3 amino acids: CASSARQGQYQPQHF. In DNA form, the CDR3 reads TGTGCCAGCAGTGCGAGACAGGGGCAGTATCAGCCCCAGCATTTT.